The 14 T cell receptor beta chains listed next were all sequenced from one sample in a study of long-term antiretroviral therapy in people with HIV. Run at survey level, the immunoSEQ assay was version v3.0. Produced via immunoSEQ multiplex PCR; TCRdb's table is partial and in-frame only. The sample carries 25,000 to 35,000 clones, 70% to 90% recorded once. Specimen: unsorted PBMCs, collected 0.8 years before starting antiretroviral therapy. These receptors all come from a man aged 18 to 29 with HIV.

As DNA, the CDR3 is TGTGCCAGCAGCTTAACTAGCCAGGCCGGGGCAGATACGCAGTATTTT. The encoded protein is CASSLTSQAGADTQYF. The rearrangement joins TRBV7-2 to TRBJ2-3; possibly TRBD2 for D (6 bases). This CDR3 has 16 amino acids. V dropped 2 bases and J dropped 4 bases, with 16 bases sitting between them. The germline CDR1 and CDR2 sequences are SGHTA and FQGNSA.

This chain connects TRBV10-3 to TRBJ2-7; D is unclear. Trimming stripped 5 bases from V and 5 bases from J, with 10 bases between. This CDR3 comprises 12 residues. Germline-derived CDR1 and CDR2 are ENHRY and SYGVKD. The CDR3 spells CAISLSSDEQYF. The CDR3 DNA sequence: TGTGCCATCAGTCTCTCCTCGGACGAGCAGTACTTC.

This clone was recorded once. The gene calls are TRBV7-2 and TRBJ2-1, with 9 positions matching TRBD1. Germline CDR1 reads SGHTA; CDR2 reads FQGNSA. The J segment lost 8 bases and the V segment lost 7 bases, leaving 12 bases of the junction unmatched. The CDR3 is 15 amino acids. The CDR3 here is CASIVSGQGFHEQFF. In DNA form, the CDR3 reads TGTGCCAGCATCGTCTCTGGACAGGGGTTCCATGAGCAGTTCTTC.

This clone was seen a single time. This chain joins TRBV18 and TRBJ2-7; either TRBD1 or TRBD2 may supply D (5 bases each). V lost 3 bases to trimming and J lost 3 bases, with 18 bases between them. The CDR3 runs 16 residues. Germline CDR1 is KGHSH and CDR2 is LQKENI. CDR3 sequence (DNA): TGTGCCAGCTCACCCCCACAGGTCCCAGGAGGCTACGAGCAGTACTTC. This sequence encodes CASSPPQVPGGYEQYF.

This sequence joins TRBV30 and TRBJ1-1, with a weak D call TRBD1 (6 bases). There are 11 residues in the CDR3. The V gene lost 4 bases and the J gene lost 8 bases, with 11 bases spanning the gap. Germline lookup yields CDR1 GTSNPN and CDR2 SVGIG (reference sequence). The CDR3 loop is CAWTNQGEAFF. For the CDR3, the DNA is TGTGCCTGGACGAACCAGGGGGAAGCTTTCTTT. Based on the CDR3 plus reference TRBV30 and TRBJ1-1, the full variable domain is SQTIHQWPATLVQPVGSPLSLECTVEGTSNPNLYWYRQAAGRGLQLLFYSVGIGQISSEVPQNLSASRPQDRQFILSSKKLLLSDSGFYLCAWTNQGEAFFGQGTRLTVV.

The V gene is TRBV18, the J gene TRBJ1-5; D uncertain. Germline lookup yields CDR1 KGHSH and CDR2 LQKENI. V was shortened by 6 bases and J by 0 bases, with 9 bases between the two germline ends. The CDR3 covers 14 residues. The chain's CDR3 is CASSSEDSNQPQHF. DNA for the CDR3: TGTGCCAGCTCCTCTGAGGATAGCAATCAGCCCCAGCATTTT. Combining the CDR3 with reference TRBV18 and TRBJ1-5 gives the whole variable domain NAGVMQNPRHLVRRRGQEARLRCSPMKGHSHVYWYRQLPEEGLKFMVYLQKENIIDESGMPKERFSAEFPKEGPSILRIQQVVRGDSAAYFCASSSEDSNQPQHFGDGTRLSIL.

The V and J genes are TRBV7-6 and TRBJ2-7; perhaps TRBD1 as D (5 bases). The CDR3 consists of 13 residues. Trimming removed 1 base at V and 6 bases at J, with 10 bases between. The V gene's germline CDR1 is SGHVS and CDR2 FNYEAQ. CDR3 residues: CASSLGQIGEQYF. The CDR3 DNA follows: TGTGCCAGCAGCTTAGGACAGATTGGCGAGCAGTACTTC.

The rearrangement links TRBV5-1 to TRBJ2-2; TRBD1 is a possible D gene (6 bases). Germline V gene sequence: CDR1 SGHRS, CDR2 YFSETQ. The CDR3 spans 13 residues. The germline V and J ends were trimmed by 4 bases and 4 bases, with 8 bases remaining between them. CDR3 residues: CASSPDSTGELFF. DNA of the CDR3: TGCGCCAGCAGCCCGGACAGCACCGGGGAGCTGTTTTTT.

The chain employs TRBV25-1 and TRBJ1-2, with a weak D call TRBD1 (6 bases). Germline V CDR1 and CDR2: MGHDK, SYGVNS. This CDR3 is 13 amino acids long. V shed 5 bases and J shed 5 bases, with 12 bases lying between them. CDR3 loop: CASSLGQPYGYTF. The CDR3 DNA is TGTGCCAGCAGTTTAGGACAGCCATATGGCTACACCTTC.

The V call is TRBV15, the J call TRBJ2-5; no firm D call. CDR3 length: 13 amino acids. V was trimmed by 0 bases and J by 5 bases, leaving 7 bases between them. Looked up from germline, CDR1 is LNHNV and CDR2 is YYDKDF (reference sequence). In DNA, the CDR3 is TGTGCCACCAGCAGAGATACCCGGGAGACCCAGTACTTC. Translating gives CATSRDTRETQYF.

The V call is TRBV19, the J call TRBJ2-7; D uncertain. CDR3 size: 13 residues. The germline gives CDR1 LNHDA, CDR2 SQIVND (reference sequence). Deletions cut 2 bases from V and 4 bases from J, with 9 bases between. CDR3 nucleotides: TGTGCCAGTAGTATAACAGTACTATACGAGCAGTACTTC. Translation: CASSITVLYEQYF.

This chain joins TRBV5-6 and TRBJ2-3; D might be TRBD2 (5 bases). This CDR3 comprises 15 residues. CDR1 and CDR2 from the germline V gene are SGHDT and YYEEEE. Trimming removed 0 bases at V and 4 bases at J, with 12 bases between. CDR3 sequence: CASSLGALGADTQYF. DNA of the CDR3: TGTGCCAGCAGCTTGGGAGCCCTCGGGGCAGATACGCAGTATTTT.

The gene calls are TRBV5-6 and TRBJ1-1; the D gene is possibly TRBD1 (6 bases). The CDR3 sequence is 16 residues long. Trimming cost V 2 bases and J 2 bases, with 16 bases left between them. Germline values: CDR1 SGHDT, CDR2 YYEEEE. CDR3 DNA: TGTGCCAGCAGCTTCCTCAACAGGGAAGGAAACACTGAAGCTTTCTTT. As protein: CASSFLNREGNTEAFF.

The V and J genes are TRBV10-3 and TRBJ1-1; 9 nucleotides match TRBD1. The CDR3 has 13 residues. In germline, CDR1 is ENHRY, CDR2 SYGVKD. V lost 7 bases to trimming and J lost 3 bases; unmatched junction nucleotides: 3. The CDR3 DNA is TGTGCCATCAAAAGGACAGGGGACACTGAAGCTTTCTTT. Amino acid sequence: CAIKRTGDTEAFF.